This T cell receptor beta chain was sequenced during a study of vaccination and CD4 T cells after COVID-19. Germline V gene lookup returns CDR1 SGHRS and CDR2 YFSETQ. V gave up 2 bases and J gave up 6 bases; unmatched junction bases: 6. The CDR3 runs to 15 residues. Oncomine TCR Beta short-read sequencing was applied to DNA from cultured CD4+ T cells. One entry per CDR3 protein, called by TCRdb with MiXCR from the PCR reads. The repertoire consists of approximately 11,000 distinct CDR3 sequences, with approximately 70% occurring once and the leading ten covering about 9.3%. A word on this clonotype: Antigen: not known.

Treatment meaning: roughly 10-day PBMC culture with coronavirus spike peptide pools or control peptides (ViraFEST assay). TCR sequencing followed the expansion of antigen-specific T cells with peptide pools in ViraFEST. The sequenced sample was CD4+ T cells from blood, cultured in vitro. This TCR was recovered from a human donor who had recovered from COVID-19. J is TRBJ2-1 and V is TRBV5-1; TRBD2 agrees at 9 bases. The CDR3 sequence: CASSFSGSRRNEQFF. CDR3 in DNA: TGCGCCAGCAGCTTTAGCGGGAGTCGGCGCAATGAGCAGTTCTTC.